Listed here are 23 T cell receptor beta chains from one sample, sequenced in a study of blood T cell repertoires in COVID-19 (dated by TCRdb to the early 2020s). Library construction relied on the immunoSEQ multiplex PCR assay. Imported from immuneACCESS, the table was reduced by TCRdb to in-frame sequences with V and J called. These copies leave out some clones; in studies compared against another copy, an unresolved V gene accounts for under half, and the cause of the remainder is not known. Counted in this sample were hundreds of thousands of clones; roughly 88% of them appeared once. The ten largest clones capture roughly 1.4% of the sample. Sequencing was carried out using peripheral blood. These receptors originate from a woman aged 25 to 39 with active or convalescent COVID-19.

The CDR3 bases are TGTGCCAGCAGCCCCCGGGCACAGGGTTTTTATGGCTACACCTTC. It translates to CASSPRAQGFYGYTF. J is TRBJ1-2 and V is TRBV3-1 (or the pseudogene TRBV3-2), with D possibly being TRBD1 (6 bases). Germline CDR1 LGHDT, CDR2 YNNKEL (reference sequence). V gave up 4 bases and J gave up 5 bases, with 17 bases separating them. This CDR3 is 15 amino acids long.

The chain couples TRBV19 to TRBJ2-1, with D possibly being TRBD2 (7 bases). Germline loops: CDR1 LNHDA, CDR2 SQIVND (reference sequence). The CDR3 consists of 16 residues. The V end was cut by 4 bases, the J end by 15 bases, with 28 bases between. The DNA for the CDR3 is TGTGCCAGTAGTAAACAGGGAGTTATAGCGGGCCCGGTTCGGTTCTTC. This translates into CASSKQGVIAGPVRFF.

V gene TRBV6-5 combines with J gene TRBJ1-1; 10 bases match TRBD1. Germline V gives CDR1 MNHEY, CDR2 SVGAGI. The CDR3 covers 15 residues. V dropped 6 bases and J dropped 2; count of bases not matched to a gene: 6. In nucleotides, the CDR3 is TGTGCCAGCAGGCAACTGACAGGGGGCAACACTGAAGCTTTCTTT. Its protein product is CASRQLTGGNTEAFF.

The genes are TRBV28 and TRBJ1-1; 7 nucleotides align to TRBD1. V was clipped by 6 bases and J by 1 base; unmatched bases: 11. Per germline, CDR1 MDHEN and CDR2 SYDVKM. The CDR3 runs 16 residues. Here the CDR3 DNA reads TGTGCCAGCAGCCTCGGTGGGTACAGGGGGAACACTGAAGCTTTCTTT. This encodes CASSLGGYRGNTEAFF. The full variable domain, completed using reference TRBV28 and TRBJ1-1, is DVKVTQSSRYLVKRTGEKVFLECVQDMDHENMFWYRQDPGLGLRLIYFSYDVKMKEKGDIPEGYSVSREKKERFSLILESASTNQTSMYLCASSLGGYRGNTEAFFGQGTRLTVV.

The V call is TRBV10-2, the J call TRBJ1-2; 8 bases match TRBD1. Trimming removed 7 bases from V and 4 bases from J; junction bases left unmatched: 2. From germline, CDR1 is WSHSY and CDR2 SAAADI. The CDR3 runs 12 residues. CDR3 DNA sequence: TGCGCCAGCACAGGGGGCGTCTATGGCTACACCTTC. Translated: CASTGGVYGYTF.

The CDR3 here is CASRRAGQATEAFF. As DNA, the CDR3 is TGTGCCAGCAGACGGGCGGGGCAGGCCACTGAAGCTTTCTTT. The genes are TRBV25-1 and TRBJ1-1; weak D call: TRBD1 (5 bases). Germline V gives CDR1 MGHDK, CDR2 SYGVNS. This CDR3 contains 14 residues. Trimming took 6 bases from V and 4 from J, leaving 15 bases between them. Using reference TRBV25-1 and TRBJ1-1 for the parts outside the CDR3, the full variable domain is EADIYQTPRYLVIGTGKKITLECSQTMGHDKMYWYQQDPGMELHLIHYSYGVNSTEKGDLSSESTVSRIRTEHFPLTLESARPSHTSQYLCASRRAGQATEAFFGQGTRLTVV.

The rearrangement links TRBV2 to TRBJ1-2; D is perhaps TRBD1 (6 bases). V was shortened by 2 bases and J by 2 bases, with 12 bases between the two germline ends. The CDR3 totals 15 residues. Germline V lookup: CDR1 SNHLY, CDR2 FYNNEI. CDR3 loop: CASSERGSQNYGYTF. The CDR3 DNA sequence: TGTGCCAGCAGTGAAAGGGGGTCCCAAAACTATGGCTACACCTTC.

CDR3 loop: CASSLADRNQPQHF. CDR3 DNA: TGTGCCAGCAGCTTAGCGGACAGAAATCAGCCCCAGCATTTT. The chain combines TRBV11-2 with TRBJ1-5; weak D call: TRBD1 (6 bases). This CDR3 spans 14 amino acids. Germline CDR1 SGHAT, CDR2 FQNNGV. Between the trimmed V and J ends, which lost 1 base and 4 bases, there was a span of 8 bases.

This clone was seen more than once but under ten times. This chain joins TRBV6-5 and TRBJ1-3, with TRBD1 as a possible D gene (6 bases). The ends were cut back, 6 bases at V and 0 bases at J, with 9 bases in the middle. From germline, CDR1 is MNHEY and CDR2 SVGAGI. This CDR3 is 14 amino acids long. CDR3 nucleotide sequence: TGTGCCAGCAGGACGACAGGCTCTGGAAACACCATATATTTT. Its translation: CASRTTGSGNTIYF.

The chain recombines TRBV5-1 with TRBJ2-7, with D tentatively TRBD1 (6 bases). The CDR3 is 16 residues long. Germline V gene lookup returns CDR1 SGHRS and CDR2 YFSETQ. V shed 4 bases and J shed 2 bases, with 19 bases lying between them. CDR3 DNA sequence: TGCGCCAGCAGCACGGGGACACTAAGGGGAGCCTACGAGCAGTACTTC. Residues: CASSTGTLRGAYEQYF.

The V call is TRBV11-2, the J call TRBJ2-2; weak D call: TRBD1 (7 bases). The V end was cut by 7 bases, the J end by 6 bases, with 15 bases between. Germline V lookup: CDR1 SGHAT, CDR2 FQNNGV. The CDR3 has 14 residues. The CDR3, as DNA: TGTGCCAGCACCTTTATCAGGGGGGCCGGGGAGCTGTTTTTT. The encoded protein is CASTFIRGAGELFF.

This chain joins TRBV14 and TRBJ2-7, with D possibly TRBD1 on 6 matching bases. Trimming cost V 1 base and J 4 bases, with 11 bases left between them. Germline loops: CDR1 SGHDN, CDR2 FVKESK. CDR3 size: 14 residues. The CDR3 sequence is CASSQGKTGYEQYF. For the CDR3, the DNA is TGTGCCAGCAGCCAAGGCAAAACAGGGTACGAGCAGTACTTC.

The chain recombines TRBV7-2 with TRBJ1-2; a possible D gene is TRBD1 (6 bases). The CDR3 is 14 amino acids. Germline V gene data show CDR1 as SGHTA and CDR2 as FQGNSA. The ends were cut back, 3 bases at V and 8 bases at J, with 16 bases in the middle. The CDR3 nucleotides read TGTGCCAGCAGCTTTCGGGACACCGGTCGGGGCTACACCTTC. Translating it yields CASSFRDTGRGYTF.

This clone was detected many times. The chain couples TRBV10-2 to TRBJ2-7, with unresolved D. CDR1 and CDR2 from the germline V gene are WSHSY and SAAADI. The CDR3 contains 12 residues. V lost 5 bases to trimming and J lost 1 base, with 6 bases between them. The CDR3 region is CASSQTSYEQYF. Here the CDR3 DNA reads TGCGCCAGCAGTCAAACTTCCTACGAGCAGTACTTC.

The V gene is TRBV5-1, the J gene TRBJ1-1, with TRBD1 as a possible D gene (6 bases). This CDR3 comprises 16 residues. The V end was cut by 4 bases, the J end by 0 bases, with 16 bases between. Germline CDR1 and CDR2: SGHRS and YFSETQ. The CDR3 DNA sequence: TGCGCCAGCAGCCCTACCCCAACAGGGATGAACACTGAAGCTTTCTTT. Its protein is CASSPTPTGMNTEAFF.

The rearrangement joins TRBV5-1 to TRBJ2-3, with 8 bases matching TRBD2. CDR1 and CDR2 (germline): SGHRS, YFSETQ. The J segment lost 1 base and the V segment lost 4 bases, leaving 5 bases of the junction unmatched. The CDR3 has 15 residues. CDR3 sequence (DNA): TGCGCCAGCAGCGTTAGCGGGGAGCGCACAGATACGCAGTATTTT. Residues: CASSVSGERTDTQYF.

The chain carries TRBV19 and TRBJ2-3; 14 bases agree with TRBD2. CDR3 length: 19 residues. Germline values: CDR1 LNHDA, CDR2 SQIVND (reference sequence). Trimming cost V 4 bases and J 0 bases; bases outside gene matches: 9. The chain's CDR3 is CASSNRLAGGQTSTDTQYF. Written as DNA, the CDR3 is TGTGCCAGTAGTAACCGACTAGCGGGGGGGCAGACTAGCACAGATACGCAGTATTTT.

The chain carries TRBV29-1 and TRBJ2-6; tentative D call: TRBD2 (6 bases). The germline V and J ends were trimmed by 5 bases and 2 bases, with 13 bases remaining between them. CDR1 is SQVTM, CDR2 ANQGSEA, per germline. The CDR3 covers 15 residues. The CDR3 loop is CSVQVWGAGANVLTF. Here the CDR3 DNA reads TGCAGCGTTCAAGTATGGGGGGCTGGGGCCAACGTCCTGACTTTC. Full variable domain (rest looked up from reference TRBV29-1 and TRBJ2-6): SAVISQKPSRDICQRGTSLTIQCQVDSQVTMMFWYRQQPGQSLTLIATANQGSEATYESGFVIDKFPISRPNLTFSTLTVSNMSPEDSSIYLCSVQVWGAGANVLTFGAGSRLTVL.

The rearrangement links TRBV6-5 to TRBJ2-7, with TRBD1 matching 11 bases. The CDR3 contains 15 residues. V lost 2 bases, J lost 4 bases, and 4 bases stayed unmatched. CDR1 is MNHEY and CDR2 is SVGAGI in the germline V gene. CDR3 protein: CASSYTGTGGYEQYF. CDR3 sequence (DNA): TGTGCCAGCAGTTACACCGGGACAGGGGGGTACGAGCAGTACTTC.

The chain recombines TRBV7-9 with TRBJ2-1, with unresolved D. V was clipped by 5 bases and J by 0 bases, with 14 bases between them. The CDR3 extends over 16 amino acids. Germline values: CDR1 SEHNR, CDR2 FQNEAQ (reference sequence). CDR3 sequence reads: CASSRSETSSYNEQFF. For the CDR3, the DNA is TGTGCCAGCAGCCGGAGCGAGACGAGCTCCTACAATGAGCAGTTCTTC.

The table lists this clone with a few counts. V gene TRBV4-2 combines with J gene TRBJ1-3, with unresolved D. The V end lost 0 bases, the J end lost 2 bases, and 14 bases lay between the germline ends. CDR3 length equals 17 residues. Germline V lookup: CDR1 LGHNA, CDR2 YNFKEQ. The CDR3, as DNA: TGTGCCAGCAGCCAAGATGTCCTGGGAGACGCTGGAAACACCATATATTTT. This gives the protein CASSQDVLGDAGNTIYF.

This chain links TRBV10-3 with TRBJ1-4; tentatively, D is TRBD1 (5 bases). Trimming removed 4 bases at V and 8 bases at J, with 8 bases between. Per the germline V gene, CDR1 is ENHRY and CDR2 is SYGVKD. The CDR3 extends over 12 amino acids. DNA for the CDR3: TGTGCCATCAGTGGGGGGGACGAAAAACTGTTTTTT. Protein product: CAISGGDEKLFF.

This chain connects TRBV6-6 to TRBJ1-2; 9 bases line up with TRBD1. Per germline, CDR1 MNHNY and CDR2 SVGAGI (reference sequence). V trimming: 4 bases; J trimming: 5 bases; junction bases outside the gene matches: 8. The CDR3 is made up of 15 amino acids. CDR3 in DNA: TGTGCCAGCAGTTCACCGGGACAGGGAGGATATGGCTACACCTTC. Translation: CASSSPGQGGYGYTF.